The 15 T cell receptor beta chains in this list originate from one sample, sequenced in a study of T cell responses to AZD1222 COVID-19 vaccine. Clones were sequenced by immunoSEQ multiplex PCR, and TCRdb holds only the in-frame ones, with some missing. The profile covers about 120,000 clones, with 80% to 90% appearing a single time and approximately 8.8% taken by the ten largest. The sample consisted of peripheral blood, taken on day 0 of AZD1222 vaccination. These receptors were collected from an adult in good health.

The chain couples TRBV5-8 to TRBJ2-3; D remains unclear. V was clipped by 4 bases and J by 3 bases, with 21 bases between them. Germline values: CDR1 SGHTS, CDR2 YDEGEE. This CDR3 comprises 17 residues. Here the CDR3 reads CASSPGRTLRTTDTQYF. The CDR3 DNA follows: TGTGCCAGCAGCCCCGGAAGGACCCTGAGGACGACAGATACGCAGTATTTT.

This clone was counted a single time. The CDR3 sequence is CASSVADWGSGNTIYF. The CDR3 DNA is TGTGCCAGCAGCGTAGCGGATTGGGGCTCTGGAAACACCATATATTTT. V and J are TRBV9 and TRBJ1-3; no firm D call. This CDR3 contains 16 residues. CDR1 is SGDLS and CDR2 is YYNGEE in the germline V gene. V lost 0 bases and J lost 0, with 10 bases in between.

The chain is built from TRBV19 and TRBJ1-5, with D uncertain. V gave up 5 bases and J gave up 11 bases, with 13 bases separating them. This CDR3 region has 12 residues. The germline gives CDR1 LNHDA, CDR2 SQIVND (reference sequence). The CDR3 protein is CASSSSSGTQHF. DNA for the CDR3: TGTGCCAGTAGTTCATCTTCCGGGACCCAGCATTTT.

The CDR3: CASSVVDWQGGTEAFF. The CDR3 DNA follows: TGTGCCAGCAGCGTAGTCGATTGGCAGGGAGGGACTGAAGCTTTCTTT. This chain connects TRBV9 to TRBJ1-1; the D gene is possibly TRBD1 (5 bases). The CDR3 length is 16 residues. From germline, CDR1 is SGDLS and CDR2 YYNGEE. Trimming stripped 0 bases from V and 5 bases from J, with 17 bases between.

This clone was detected a few times. The V call is TRBV6-4, the J call TRBJ2-2; 8 nucleotides agree with TRBD2. The CDR3 is made up of 15 amino acids. V gave up 3 bases and J gave up 4 bases; unmatched junction bases: 4. Germline-derived CDR1 and CDR2 are MRHNA and SNTAGT. The CDR3 is CASSEAGGRTGELFF. The CDR3 nucleotides read TGTGCCAGCAGTGAGGCGGGGGGCCGCACCGGGGAGCTGTTTTTT.

This sequence joins TRBV7-9 and TRBJ1-1; D gene ambiguous. Per the germline V gene, CDR1 is SEHNR and CDR2 is FQNEAQ (reference sequence). V was trimmed by 8 bases and J by 4 bases, leaving 14 bases between them. The CDR3 length is 13 residues. CDR3 nucleotide sequence: TGTGCCAGCCGCGAGAGGTATGGCACTGAAGCTTTCTTT. Amino acids: CASRERYGTEAFF.

This chain joins TRBV9 and TRBJ2-1, with TRBD1 matching over 8 bases. Germline lookup yields CDR1 SGDLS and CDR2 YYNGEE. Trimming at V came to 0 bases and at J to 8 bases, leaving 7 bases not matched to a gene. This CDR3 spans 15 amino acids. CDR3 residues: CASSVGDRGWDEQFF. As DNA, the CDR3 is TGTGCCAGCAGCGTAGGAGACAGGGGTTGGGATGAGCAGTTCTTC.

The gene calls are TRBV6-6 and TRBJ2-3; perhaps D is TRBD1 or TRBD2 (6 bases each). V gave up 10 bases and J gave up 6 bases, with 20 bases separating them. The CDR3 has 14 amino acids. Germline V gene lookup returns CDR1 MNHNY and CDR2 SVGAGI (reference sequence). The CDR3 region has the DNA TGTGCCAACTCAAAGCGGTCGGGGGCTGATACGCAGTATTTT. Its translation is CANSKRSGADTQYF.

This clone was counted once. In DNA form, the CDR3 reads TGTGCCAGCAGCTTGGGGGGAGGGAATCAGCCCCAGCATTTT. Translated, it gives CASSLGGGNQPQHF. The rearrangement links TRBV7-2 to TRBJ1-5; a weak D match, TRBD1 (5 bases). The CDR3 sequence is 14 residues long. Trimming removed 3 bases at V and 4 bases at J, with 10 bases between. Germline-derived CDR1 and CDR2 are SGHTA and FQGNSA.

Regarding this clone: The DNA is left out, because the CDR3 cannot be placed on it with certainty; the CDR3 is given as TCRdb lists it. The genes are TRBV28 and TRBJ2-7; the table's D call, TRBD1, has no DNA check behind it. The germline V gene encodes CDR1 MDHEN and CDR2 SYDVKM. The CDR3 adds up to 14 amino acids, both ends counted. This CDR3 is CASSTSTGAYEQYF.

J is TRBJ1-2 and V is TRBV28; D unclear. The CDR3 extends over 15 amino acids. In germline, CDR1 is MDHEN, CDR2 SYDVKM. The V gene lost 3 bases and the J gene lost 6 bases, with 17 bases spanning the gap. The CDR3 DNA follows: TGTGCCAGCAGTTTCCGTGGAGGAAACCAGAATGGCTACACCTTC. It is translated as CASSFRGGNQNGYTF.

The chain recombines TRBV20-1 with TRBJ2-3; D is unresolved. This CDR3 contains 12 residues. Between the trimmed V and J ends, which lost 3 bases and 9 bases, there was a span of 13 bases. Looked up from germline, CDR1 is DFQATT and CDR2 is SNEGSKA (reference sequence). The CDR3 DNA follows: TGCAGTGCTAGTCTAGGGCTAGGAACGCAGTATTTT. Encoded protein: CSASLGLGTQYF.

CDR3 region: CASSGTGVGTQPQHF. The CDR3 DNA reads as TGTGCCAGTAGTGGTACAGGGGTAGGTACTCAGCCCCAGCATTTT. V gene TRBV19 combines with J gene TRBJ1-5; TRBD1 matches at 7 bases. This CDR3 is built from 15 residues. The germline CDR1 and CDR2 sequences are LNHDA and SQIVND (reference sequence). Unmatched junction bases numbered 10, after V lost 5 bases and J lost 6 bases.

The DNA for the CDR3 is TGTGCCACCAGCGGAAAGGGGTTCCTTGAAAAACTGTTTTTT. Translating gives CATSGKGFLEKLFF. V usage is TRBV15 and J usage is TRBJ1-4, with D possibly being TRBD1 (5 bases). Trimming took off 5 bases at V and 7 bases at J, with 14 bases between the two ends. Germline V gene data show CDR1 as LNHNV and CDR2 as YYDKDF (reference sequence). The CDR3 loop spans 14 amino acids.

The chain has TRBV4-1 and TRBJ2-4; D unresolved. V was trimmed by 0 bases and J by 7 bases, leaving 22 bases between them. The CDR3 length is 18 residues. Germline CDR1 MGHRA, CDR2 YSYEKL. The chain's CDR3 is CASSQETPRGDLRNIQYF. CDR3 sequence (DNA): TGCGCCAGCAGCCAAGAAACCCCGCGTGGGGATTTGAGGAACATTCAGTACTTC.